The clone carrying this TCR beta chain was picked up a small number of times. Its antigen is not identified. The entry originates in a study of T-cell memory formation after mild COVID-19. On the study more broadly: Largely, the TCR clusters proved donor specific. Study-wide findings and caveats: Balance between CD4 and CD8 was seen in clones contracting day 15 to 85, and a CD4+ lean was seen in later expanders.

The V end was cut by 6 bases, the J end by 1 base, with 10 bases between. The CDR3 is 12 amino acids. From germline, CDR1 is SQVTM and CDR2 ANQGSEA. A single record per CDR3 protein comes from TCRdb applying MiXCR to the 5' RACE reads. The profile covers fewer than 550,000 distinct CDR3 sequences, with over 15% appearing a single time and about 8.8% taken by the ten largest. The TCR sequence derives from an adult woman who had mild COVID-19 (a few samples of this study predate the infection). Cell type and time point are not known. What was sequenced was PBMCs or a T cell subset sorted from them (not recorded which). The chain couples TRBV29-1 to TRBJ2-7; the D gene could be TRBD1 or TRBD2 (5 bases each). This CDR3 is CSVLGPSYEQYF. The CDR3 DNA is TGCAGCGTCCTGGGACCTTCCTACGAGCAGTACTTC.